This TCR beta chain was profiled in a study of patients and donors after allogeneic stem cell transplantation. This clonotype was detected only a few times. TCRdb re-called the RT-PCR reads with MiXCR, one entry per CDR3 protein. This sample has 800,000 to 1,000,000 distinct CDR3 sequences, with approximately 18% found just once. The clonotype originates from a human donor who was either an allogeneic HSCT recipient or a stem cell or donor lymphocyte infusion donor (not recorded which). It is not recorded whose cells these are; they may come from a transplant donor. What was sequenced was blood, either unsorted or a sorted T cell fraction (not recorded which).

In DNA form, the CDR3 reads TGCAGTGCTGGAGGAGGGCCACGCCTAAATGAAAAACTGTTTTTT. Translated, it gives CSAGGGPRLNEKLFF. V and J are TRBV20-1 and TRBJ1-4; no definite D call. This CDR3 has 15 residues. Per the germline V gene, CDR1 is DFQATT and CDR2 is SNEGSKA (reference sequence). The V and J ends lost 5 bases and 5 bases respectively, with 18 bases between them.